The 22 T cell receptor beta chains in this list originate from one sample, sequenced in a study of T cell repertoires in cytomegalovirus infection. The antigens of these receptors remain unknown. MiXCR, applied by TCRdb to the reads, yields one record per CDR3 protein. The sample gives 450,000 to 550,000 distinct CDR3 sequences, roughly 46% of which show up once; just under 45% is in the top ten. The source material was cultured PBMCs, sampled from culture after CMV antigen stimulation. These TCRs come from a human donor in good health (CMV status not recorded). Some clones in this sample may be carry-over from other donors' samples.

This clonotype was found a few times. This chain joins TRBV6-1 and TRBJ2-1; unclear D gene. Germline CDR1 is MNHNS and CDR2 is SASEGT. Trimming stripped 0 bases from V and 7 bases from J, with 13 bases between. The CDR3 consists of 15 residues. CDR3 in DNA: TGTGCCAGCAGTGAAGCCTCTACAGATACAAATGAGCAGTTCTTC. Its translation is CASSEASTDTNEQFF.

The rearrangement uses TRBV5-1 and TRBJ1-5; possible D gene TRBD1, 5 bases. Germline V gene data show CDR1 as SGHRS and CDR2 as YFSETQ. V lost 0 bases, J lost 9 bases, and 19 bases lay in between. The CDR3 has 16 amino acids. CDR3 DNA sequence: TGCGCCAGCAGCTTGGAAGGGACCGTACAAGCTTGGCCCCAGCATTTT. It translates to CASSLEGTVQAWPQHF.

The chain combines TRBV19 with TRBJ2-5, with D perhaps given as TRBD1 or TRBD2 (5 bases each). Trimming stripped 5 bases from V and 5 bases from J, with 21 bases between. Germline V gene lookup returns CDR1 LNHDA and CDR2 SQIVND (reference sequence). The CDR3 loop spans 16 amino acids. CDR3 nucleotide sequence: TGTGCCAGTAGTCCCCGGGACCAGCGACCTTGGGAGACCCAGTACTTC. Protein: CASSPRDQRPWETQYF.

Only a few counts were recorded for this clonotype. This chain joins TRBV6-2 or TRBV6-3 and TRBJ1-5; tentative D call: TRBD1 (5 bases). Looked up from germline, CDR1 is MNHEY and CDR2 is SVGEGT. Trimming left V 4 bases short and J 15 bases short, with 16 bases between. The CDR3 sequence is 12 residues long. CDR3 protein: CASSFLVGPLHF. DNA of the CDR3: TGTGCCAGCAGTTTTCTGGTGGGGCCTCTGCATTTT.

This clonotype has a count of ten or more. The rearrangement uses TRBV7-2 and TRBJ2-5, with TRBD1 matching 9 bases. Germline CDR1 is SGHTA and CDR2 is FQGNSA. This CDR3 has 16 amino acids. V shed 5 bases, J shed 2 bases, and the junction held 9 bases outside the gene matches. CDR3 nucleotide sequence: TGTGCCAGCAGCGTTCTGGGACAGGGCGGACAAGAGACCCAGTACTTC. This sequence encodes CASSVLGQGGQETQYF.

The chain couples TRBV2 to TRBJ2-1; the match to TRBD2 covers 13 bases. Germline V gene data show CDR1 as SNHLY and CDR2 as FYNNEI. Trimming removed 6 bases from V and 5 bases from J; junction bases left unmatched: 4. The CDR3 is made up of 15 amino acids. CDR3 residues: CASRRLAGGNNEQFF. DNA of the CDR3: TGTGCCAGCAGACGACTAGCGGGGGGAAACAATGAGCAGTTCTTC. The full variable domain, completed using reference TRBV2 and TRBJ2-1, is EPEVTQTPSHQVTQMGQEVILRCVPISNHLYFYWYRQILGQKVEFLVSFYNNEISEKSEIFDDQFSVERPDGSNFTLKIRSTKLEDSAMYFCASRRLAGGNNEQFFGPGTRLTVL.

The rearrangement joins TRBV29-1 to TRBJ2-3, with 8 positions matching TRBD2. Unmatched junction bases numbered 6, after V lost 7 bases and J lost 3 bases. This CDR3 is 13 amino acids long. Germline V gene sequence: CDR1 SQVTM, CDR2 ANQGSEA. CDR3 residues: CSAKVAGTDTQYF. The CDR3 DNA is TGCAGCGCCAAGGTAGCGGGAACAGATACGCAGTATTTT.

The rearrangement joins TRBV6-5 to TRBJ2-1, with unresolved D. Trimming shortened V by 2 bases and J by 2 bases, and 10 bases separated the two germline ends. This CDR3 is 15 amino acids long. In germline, CDR1 is MNHEY, CDR2 SVGAGI. The CDR3 loop reads CASSYTRGAYNEQFF. CDR3 nucleotides: TGTGCCAGCAGTTACACCAGAGGCGCCTACAATGAGCAGTTCTTC.

In this sample, this clonotype turned up a few times. The J gene is TRBJ2-7, the V gene TRBV12-3 or TRBV12-4; tentatively, D is TRBD1 or TRBD2 (5 bases each). This CDR3 is built from 15 residues. V lost 3 bases to trimming and J lost 0 bases, with 12 bases between them. CDR3 DNA sequence: TGTGCCAGCAGTTTGTCCAGGGACCTCTCCTACGAGCAGTACTTC. Translated, it gives CASSLSRDLSYEQYF.

This clonotype was recorded a few times. This sequence joins TRBV5-1 and TRBJ2-3, with TRBD1 matching 9 bases. The length of the CDR3 is 17 residues. The germline V gene encodes CDR1 SGHRS and CDR2 YFSETQ. The J segment lost 1 base and the V segment lost 4 bases, leaving 10 bases of the junction unmatched. The CDR3 coding sequence is TGCGCCAGCAGCCAGGACAGGGGACGGATAGGCACAGATACGCAGTATTTT. It is translated as CASSQDRGRIGTDTQYF.

The rearrangement uses TRBV10-3 and TRBJ2-1; 10 bases map to TRBD1. The J segment lost 6 bases and the V segment lost 10 bases, leaving 9 bases of the junction unmatched. In germline, CDR1 is ENHRY, CDR2 SYGVKD. The CDR3 loop spans 14 amino acids. This CDR3 reads CATAGDRGSNEQFF. The CDR3 region has the DNA TGTGCCACCGCGGGGGACAGGGGTTCCAATGAGCAGTTCTTC.

The genes are TRBV6-5 and TRBJ2-7; D gene unclear. In germline, CDR1 is MNHEY, CDR2 SVGAGI. The CDR3 totals 12 residues. V was trimmed by 5 bases and J by 7 bases, leaving 12 bases between them. DNA for the CDR3: TGTGCCAGCAGTCACGGGCTCGATGAGCAGTACTTC. Translation: CASSHGLDEQYF.

The chain employs TRBV7-3 and TRBJ2-7; possibly TRBD1 for D (6 bases). Germline lookup yields CDR1 SGHTA and CDR2 FQGTGA. The CDR3 is made up of 14 amino acids. V gave up 5 bases and J gave up 7 bases, with 18 bases separating them. CDR3 nucleotide sequence: TGTGCCAGCAGCCAGGGACAAAACCCGGTAGAGCAGTACTTC. Its translation is CASSQGQNPVEQYF.

This clonotype turned up a few times. The rearrangement joins TRBV7-2 to TRBJ2-3; D remains unclear. The germline V gene encodes CDR1 SGHTA and CDR2 FQGNSA. The CDR3 contains 10 residues. Trimming left V 8 bases short and J 6 bases short, with 6 bases between. The DNA of the CDR3 is TGTGCCAGCGGTGGCGATACGCAGTATTTT. Protein: CASGGDTQYF.

The rearrangement links TRBV11-2 to TRBJ2-7; no clear D gene. Looked up from germline, CDR1 is SGHAT and CDR2 is FQNNGV. V was cut by 3 bases and J by 7 bases, with 10 bases left in between. The CDR3 has 12 residues. The CDR3 nucleotides read TGTGCCAGCAGCTTTCCCGGACCTGAGCAGTACTTC. Its translation: CASSFPGPEQYF. The full variable domain, completed using reference TRBV11-2 and TRBJ2-7, is EAGVAQSPRYKIIEKRQSVAFWCNPISGHATLYWYQQILGQGPKLLIQFQNNGVVDDSQLPKDRFSAERLKGVDSTLKIQPAKLEDSAVYLCASSFPGPEQYFGPGTRLTVT.

The chain combines TRBV12-3 or TRBV12-4 with TRBJ2-3; D is ambiguous. Between the trimmed V and J ends, which lost 3 bases and 4 bases, there was a span of 11 bases. This CDR3 comprises 14 residues. This CDR3 is CASSLVPWADTQYF. As DNA, the CDR3 is TGTGCCAGCAGTTTGGTTCCCTGGGCAGATACGCAGTATTTT.

The genes are TRBV7-8 and TRBJ2-7, with no clear D. CDR1 is SGHVS, CDR2 FQNEAQ, per germline. This CDR3 is built from 11 residues. With 8 bases removed from V and 3 bases from J, the gap between germline ends came to 8 bases. CDR3 amino acids: CASGRLYEQYF. The CDR3 nucleotides read TGTGCCAGCGGCAGGCTCTACGAGCAGTACTTC.

This rearrangement joins TRBV27 to TRBJ1-1; D not resolved. Germline V gene data show CDR1 as MNHEY and CDR2 as SMNVEV (reference sequence). The CDR3 sequence is 13 residues long. V was cut by 2 bases and J by 8 bases, with 12 bases left in between. Here the CDR3 DNA reads TGTGCCAGCAGTTTAGCCCCAGCGAGGGAAGCTTTCTTT. It specifies CASSLAPAREAFF.

The J gene is TRBJ2-1, the V gene TRBV2, with D unclear. V gave up 5 bases and J gave up 0 bases, with 8 bases separating them. CDR3 length: 14 residues. Germline loops: CDR1 SNHLY, CDR2 FYNNEI. The CDR3 nucleotides are TGTGCCAGCAGTTCGAACCCCTCCTACAATGAGCAGTTCTTC. As protein: CASSSNPSYNEQFF.

A remark on this clonotype: Compared with germline, one end of the junction differs, possibly owing to a read error. The chain has TRBV10-3 and TRBJ2-5; 7 bases line up with TRBD2. Germline CDR1 is ENHRY and CDR2 is SYGVKD. The CDR3 totals 14 residues. The DNA for the CDR3 is TGTGCCATCAGTCCCGGGACTAATCAAGAGACCCAGTGTTTC. It yields the protein CAISPGTNQETQCF.

This clonotype was detected a few times. This chain uses TRBV7-8 with TRBJ1-5; D is ambiguous. Trimming removed 0 bases at V and 5 bases at J, with 8 bases between. The CDR3 is 14 amino acids. Germline-derived CDR1 and CDR2 are SGHVS and FQNEAQ. CDR3 DNA: TGTGCCAGCAGCTTAGCAGGACGGTATCAGCCCCAGCATTTT. As protein: CASSLAGRYQPQHF.

This clonotype was picked up many times. This chain uses TRBV7-2 with TRBJ2-5, with D perhaps matching TRBD1 or TRBD2 (6 bases each). The V end lost 5 bases, the J end lost 5 bases, and 12 bases lay between the germline ends. The germline V gene has CDR1 SGHTA and CDR2 FQGNSA. This CDR3 region has 13 residues. CDR3 coding DNA: TGTGCCAGCAGCCGGGGGCGTGTGGAGACCCAGTACTTC. This encodes CASSRGRVETQYF.